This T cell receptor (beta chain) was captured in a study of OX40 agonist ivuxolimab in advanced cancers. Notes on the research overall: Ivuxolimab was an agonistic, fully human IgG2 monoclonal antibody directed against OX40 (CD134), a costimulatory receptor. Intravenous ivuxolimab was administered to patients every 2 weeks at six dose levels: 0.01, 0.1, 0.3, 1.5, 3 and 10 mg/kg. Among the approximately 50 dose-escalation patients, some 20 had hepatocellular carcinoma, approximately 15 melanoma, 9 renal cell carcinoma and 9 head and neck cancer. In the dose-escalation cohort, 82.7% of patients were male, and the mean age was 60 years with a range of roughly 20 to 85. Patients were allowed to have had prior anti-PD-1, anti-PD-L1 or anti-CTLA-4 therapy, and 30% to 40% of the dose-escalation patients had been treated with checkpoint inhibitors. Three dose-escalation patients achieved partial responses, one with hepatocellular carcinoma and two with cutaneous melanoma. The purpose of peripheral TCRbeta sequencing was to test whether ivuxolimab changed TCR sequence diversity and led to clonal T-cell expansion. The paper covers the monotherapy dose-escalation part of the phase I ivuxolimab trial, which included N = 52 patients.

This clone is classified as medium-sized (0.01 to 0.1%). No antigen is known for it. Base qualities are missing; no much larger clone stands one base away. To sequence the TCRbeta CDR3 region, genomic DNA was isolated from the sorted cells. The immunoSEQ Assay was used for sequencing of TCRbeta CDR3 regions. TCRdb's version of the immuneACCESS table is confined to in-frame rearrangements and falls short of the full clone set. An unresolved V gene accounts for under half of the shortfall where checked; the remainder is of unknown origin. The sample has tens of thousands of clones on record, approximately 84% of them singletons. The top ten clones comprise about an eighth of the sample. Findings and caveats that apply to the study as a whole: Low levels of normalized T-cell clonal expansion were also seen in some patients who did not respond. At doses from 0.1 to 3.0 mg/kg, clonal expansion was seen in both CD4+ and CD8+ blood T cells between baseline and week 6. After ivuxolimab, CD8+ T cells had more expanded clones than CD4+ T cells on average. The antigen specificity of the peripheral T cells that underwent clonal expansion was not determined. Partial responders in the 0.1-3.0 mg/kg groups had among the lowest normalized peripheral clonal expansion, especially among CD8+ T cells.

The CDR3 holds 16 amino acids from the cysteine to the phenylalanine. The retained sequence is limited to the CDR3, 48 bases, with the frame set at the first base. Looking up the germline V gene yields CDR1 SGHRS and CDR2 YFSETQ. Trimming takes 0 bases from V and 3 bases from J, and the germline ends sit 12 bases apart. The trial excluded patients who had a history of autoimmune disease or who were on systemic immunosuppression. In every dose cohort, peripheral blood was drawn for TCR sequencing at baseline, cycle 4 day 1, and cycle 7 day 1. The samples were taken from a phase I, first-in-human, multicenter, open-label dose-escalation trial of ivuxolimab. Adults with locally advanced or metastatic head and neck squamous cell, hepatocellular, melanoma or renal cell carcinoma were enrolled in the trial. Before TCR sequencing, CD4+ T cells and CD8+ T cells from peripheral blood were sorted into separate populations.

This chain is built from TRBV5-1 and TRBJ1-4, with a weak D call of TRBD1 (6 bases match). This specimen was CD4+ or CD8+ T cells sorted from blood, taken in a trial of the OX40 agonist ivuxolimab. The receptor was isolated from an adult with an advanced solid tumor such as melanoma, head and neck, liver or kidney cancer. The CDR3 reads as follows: CASSLDGQKANEKLFF. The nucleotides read TGCGCCAGCAGCTTGGATGGACAGAAAGCTAATGAAAAACTGTTTTTT.